The rows below give T cell receptor beta chains drawn from one sample of a study of early T cells in non-severe SARS-CoV-2 infection. TCRdb redid the calling of the 5' RACE reads with MiXCR, one entry per CDR3 protein. This table holds around 70,000 distinct CDR3 sequences, around 8.7% found once. Sequencing was carried out using whole blood. Receptors originate from an adult who was a healthcare worker with PCR-confirmed SARS-CoV-2 infection or an uninfected control (not recorded which). Each CDR3 is given with its conserved first and last residue. D genes are given only for firm matches. A clone size is listed for some rows: how often the clone was seen (once, few, many), or a class if it is expanded.

CDR3 DNA: TGCGCCAGCAGCTTGGGGCCCTCAGGGCAAGAGACCCAGTACTTC; CDR3 protein: CASSLGPSGQETQYF; clone size: few; CDR3 length: 15; J gene: TRBJ2-5; V gene: TRBV5-1; D gene: NA
CDR3 DNA: TGTGCCAGCTCACCTACCGTCGTTGGGGCCAACGTCCTGACTTTC; CDR3 protein: CASSPTVVGANVLTF; clone size: NA; CDR3 length: 15; J gene: TRBJ2-6; V gene: TRBV18; D gene: NA
CDR3 DNA: TGTGCCAGCCCGAGGGGGGGTGCCGTCAATGAGCAGTTCTTC; CDR3 protein: CASPRGGAVNEQFF; clone size: NA; CDR3 length: 14; J gene: TRBJ2-1; V gene: TRBV18; D gene: NA
CDR3 DNA: TGTGCCAGTAGTACCAAAGGGGGACCTAGCAATCAGCCCCAGCATTTT; CDR3 protein: CASSTKGGPSNQPQHF; clone size: few; CDR3 length: 16; J gene: TRBJ1-5; V gene: TRBV19; D gene: NA
CDR3 DNA: TGTGCCAGCAGCTTGTGGCTAGCGGGAGGCACAGATACGCAGTATTTT; CDR3 protein: CASSLWLAGGTDTQYF; clone size: many; CDR3 length: 16; J gene: TRBJ2-3; V gene: TRBV5-4; D gene: TRBD2
CDR3 DNA: TGTGCCAGCAGCCAAGGGGACCGGCAGCAGTACTTC; CDR3 protein: CASSQGDRQQYF; clone size: few; CDR3 length: 12; J gene: TRBJ2-7; V gene: TRBV3-1; D gene: NA
CDR3 DNA: TGCGCCAGCAGCCGGACGAAAACCAGGGGGTATGAACTCCATGGCTACACCTTC; CDR3 protein: CASSRTKTRGYELHGYTF; clone size: many; CDR3 length: 18; J gene: TRBJ1-2; V gene: TRBV5-1; D gene: TRBD1
CDR3 DNA: TGTGCCAGCAGTCCTGGGACAGGGAGGCTGGAAGAGACCCAGTACTTC; CDR3 protein: CASSPGTGRLEETQYF; clone size: few; CDR3 length: 16; J gene: TRBJ2-5; V gene: TRBV12-3/TRBV12-4; D gene: TRBD1
CDR3 DNA: TGCGCCAGCAGCCACTCTCTCGGAGGGGACGGGAAACACTACGAGCAGTACTTC; CDR3 protein: CASSHSLGGDGKHYEQYF; clone size: few; CDR3 length: 18; J gene: TRBJ2-7; V gene: TRBV4-3; D gene: NA
CDR3 DNA: TGTGCCAGCAGCCGGACAGGAGCTAGCAATCAGCCCCAGCATTTT; CDR3 protein: CASSRTGASNQPQHF; clone size: many; CDR3 length: 15; J gene: TRBJ1-5; V gene: TRBV7-2; D gene: TRBD1
CDR3 DNA: TGTGCCAGCAGCAACACCCGGGGAGGACTAGACGGCACAGATACGCAGTATTTT; CDR3 protein: CASSNTRGGLDGTDTQYF; clone size: few; CDR3 length: 18; J gene: TRBJ2-3; V gene: TRBV12-3/TRBV12-4; D gene: TRBD2
CDR3 DNA: TGTGCCACCAGTGATGGGGGGACAGTGAGCTCCTACAATGAGCAGTTCTTC; CDR3 protein: CATSDGGTVSSYNEQFF; clone size: NA; CDR3 length: 17; J gene: TRBJ2-1; V gene: TRBV24-1; D gene: NA
CDR3 DNA: TGTGCCAGCAGTTACGGCCAGGGGCGGGGGCCCACAGATACGCAGTATTTT; CDR3 protein: CASSYGQGRGPTDTQYF; clone size: NA; CDR3 length: 17; J gene: TRBJ2-3; V gene: TRBV6-2/TRBV6-3; D gene: NA
CDR3 DNA: TGTGCCAGCAGCACCGGACAGGGCCCGTCCTACGAGCAGTACTTC; CDR3 protein: CASSTGQGPSYEQYF; clone size: medium-sized; CDR3 length: 15; J gene: TRBJ2-7; V gene: TRBV9; D gene: TRBD1
CDR3 DNA: TGCAGTGCTAGAGATCAGAAGGGGTTCGGCTATGGCTACACCTTC; CDR3 protein: CSARDQKGFGYGYTF; clone size: many; CDR3 length: 15; J gene: TRBJ1-2; V gene: TRBV20-1; D gene: NA
CDR3 DNA: TGTGCCTGGAGGAGACTAGCGGGAGGGTCTCAGTACTTC; CDR3 protein: CAWRRLAGGSQYF; clone size: NA; CDR3 length: 13; J gene: TRBJ2-4; V gene: TRBV30; D gene: TRBD2
CDR3 DNA: TGTGCCAGCAGCGGGCAACAGAGCAAGAACACTGAAGCTTTCTTT; CDR3 protein: CASSGQQSKNTEAFF; clone size: NA; CDR3 length: 15; J gene: TRBJ1-1; V gene: TRBV9; D gene: NA
CDR3 DNA: TGTGCCAGCAGTTCAAGCGGGAGGGGCTACGAGCAGTACTTC; CDR3 protein: CASSSSGRGYEQYF; clone size: NA; CDR3 length: 14; J gene: TRBJ2-7; V gene: TRBV12-3/TRBV12-4; D gene: TRBD2
CDR3 DNA: TGTGCCAGCAGCTTAGAGCCTCCCAATGAGCAGTTCTTC; CDR3 protein: CASSLEPPNEQFF; clone size: NA; CDR3 length: 13; J gene: TRBJ2-1; V gene: TRBV11-2; D gene: NA
CDR3 DNA: TGTGCCAGCAGCTTAGGTCCGGGACTAGCGGGAGAGAGAGAGCAGTTCTTC; CDR3 protein: CASSLGPGLAGEREQFF; clone size: many; CDR3 length: 17; J gene: TRBJ2-1; V gene: TRBV7-2; D gene: TRBD2
CDR3 DNA: TGTGCCAGCAGAAAGCGGAGGATTAGCGGGAGTAACATTCAGTACTTC; CDR3 protein: CASRKRRISGSNIQYF; clone size: few; CDR3 length: 16; J gene: TRBJ2-4; V gene: TRBV6-2/TRBV6-3; D gene: TRBD2
CDR3 DNA: TGTGCCAGCAGCCACGACTGGGAAAGGGGGGAGCTGTTTTTT; CDR3 protein: CASSHDWERGELFF; clone size: NA; CDR3 length: 14; J gene: TRBJ2-2; V gene: TRBV11-3; D gene: NA
CDR3 DNA: TGTGCCAGCAGCTTTAAAGCCGGGGACGAGCAGTACTTC; CDR3 protein: CASSFKAGDEQYF; clone size: many; CDR3 length: 13; J gene: TRBJ2-7; V gene: TRBV7-6; D gene: NA
CDR3 DNA: TGTGCCAGCAGCTTAGCTAGGGCAGATACGCAGTATTTT; CDR3 protein: CASSLARADTQYF; clone size: few; CDR3 length: 13; J gene: TRBJ2-3; V gene: TRBV7-6; D gene: NA
CDR3 DNA: TGTGCCAGCAGCTTAGCGAGTCTGAGGGCAACTAATGAAAAACTGTTTTTT; CDR3 protein: CASSLASLRATNEKLFF; clone size: many; CDR3 length: 17; J gene: TRBJ1-4; V gene: TRBV7-6; D gene: NA
CDR3 DNA: TGTGCCACCAGCAGGGCTGGGACGGTCACCGAGCAGTACTTC; CDR3 protein: CATSRAGTVTEQYF; clone size: few; CDR3 length: 14; J gene: TRBJ2-7; V gene: TRBV15; D gene: NA
CDR3 DNA: TGTGCCAGCAGCTTGTTGTTTTTT; CDR3 protein: CASSLLFF; clone size: medium-sized; CDR3 length: 8; J gene: TRBJ2-2; V gene: TRBV7-9; D gene: NA
CDR3 DNA: TGTGCCAGCAGCTTAGTTAACACTGAAGCTTTCTTT; CDR3 protein: CASSLVNTEAFF; clone size: many; CDR3 length: 12; J gene: TRBJ1-1; V gene: TRBV7-9; D gene: NA
CDR3 DNA: TGCAGCGCTATCCCGATCCCCGGATCGCCCCAGCATTTT; CDR3 protein: CSAIPIPGSPQHF; clone size: few; CDR3 length: 13; J gene: TRBJ1-5; V gene: TRBV29-1; D gene: NA
CDR3 DNA: TGTGCCAGCAGTTTCCGGGTCACTAGCACAGATACGCAGTATTTT; CDR3 protein: CASSFRVTSTDTQYF; clone size: few; CDR3 length: 15; J gene: TRBJ2-3; V gene: TRBV28; D gene: NA
CDR3 DNA: TGTGCCAGCAGGGAAGCACCCTACAATGAGCAGTTCTTC; CDR3 protein: CASREAPYNEQFF; clone size: few; CDR3 length: 13; J gene: TRBJ2-1; V gene: TRBV6-1; D gene: NA
CDR3 DNA: TGTGCCACCAGCAGAGATTATACCCGAGCGGAGACCCAGTACTTC; CDR3 protein: CATSRDYTRAETQYF; clone size: NA; CDR3 length: 15; J gene: TRBJ2-5; V gene: TRBV15; D gene: NA
CDR3 DNA: TGTGCCAGCACCAGGGGCCCAGGGGAGGGAGAAGAGCAGTACTTC; CDR3 protein: CASTRGPGEGEEQYF; clone size: NA; CDR3 length: 15; J gene: TRBJ2-7; V gene: TRBV2; D gene: NA
CDR3 DNA: TGTGCCAGCAGCTTAGGGAGCGGGTTGAGCTCCTACAATGAGCAGTTCTTC; CDR3 protein: CASSLGSGLSSYNEQFF; clone size: few; CDR3 length: 17; J gene: TRBJ2-1; V gene: TRBV11-2; D gene: NA
CDR3 DNA: TGTGCCACCAGCAGGGCCCTAGCGGGAGGAGGCAATGAGCAGTTCTTC; CDR3 protein: CATSRALAGGGNEQFF; clone size: few; CDR3 length: 16; J gene: TRBJ2-1; V gene: TRBV15; D gene: TRBD2
CDR3 DNA: TGCAGCGTTCATCAGGGGTTGGTTGAGACCCAGTACTTC; CDR3 protein: CSVHQGLVETQYF; clone size: many; CDR3 length: 13; J gene: TRBJ2-5; V gene: TRBV29-1; D gene: NA
CDR3 DNA: TGCAGCCCTAGGGTGTCACCCCAAGAGACCCAGTACTTC; CDR3 protein: CSPRVSPQETQYF; clone size: NA; CDR3 length: 13; J gene: TRBJ2-5; V gene: TRBV20-1; D gene: NA
CDR3 DNA: TGTGCCATCAGTGAGTCGCTAGCGGGAGGGCCGGGAGGAGAGCAGTTCTTC; CDR3 protein: CAISESLAGGPGGEQFF; clone size: few; CDR3 length: 17; J gene: TRBJ2-1; V gene: TRBV10-3; D gene: TRBD2
CDR3 DNA: TGTGCCAGCAGCCCAGCCCCTAGCGGGAGGGCCCTCGAGCAGTACTTC; CDR3 protein: CASSPAPSGRALEQYF; clone size: many; CDR3 length: 16; J gene: TRBJ2-7; V gene: TRBV9; D gene: TRBD2
CDR3 DNA: TGTGCCAGCAGCCCGAGGGGGGCAGGGGAGAGCAATCAGCCCCAGCATTTT; CDR3 protein: CASSPRGAGESNQPQHF; clone size: many; CDR3 length: 17; J gene: TRBJ1-5; V gene: TRBV7-2; D gene: NA
CDR3 DNA: TGTGCCAGCAGCCCAGGGGGCCCGGTCACCGGGGAGCTGTTTTTT; CDR3 protein: CASSPGGPVTGELFF; clone size: NA; CDR3 length: 15; J gene: TRBJ2-2; V gene: TRBV12-3/TRBV12-4; D gene: TRBD1
CDR3 DNA: TGTGCCAGCAATTTACAGGGGAGCACAGATACGCAGTATTTT; CDR3 protein: CASNLQGSTDTQYF; clone size: few; CDR3 length: 14; J gene: TRBJ2-3; V gene: TRBV12-3/TRBV12-4; D gene: TRBD1
CDR3 DNA: TGTGCCAGCAGCCAAGACGGGAATCAGCCCCAGCATTTT; CDR3 protein: CASSQDGNQPQHF; clone size: NA; CDR3 length: 13; J gene: TRBJ1-5; V gene: TRBV3-1; D gene: NA
CDR3 DNA: TGTGCCAGCAGTTCGACAGGAACTAGCACAGATACGCAGTATTTT; CDR3 protein: CASSSTGTSTDTQYF; clone size: few; CDR3 length: 15; J gene: TRBJ2-3; V gene: TRBV28; D gene: NA
CDR3 DNA: TGTGCCACCAGCAGAGAGACAGGCCCGTTCTATGAGCAGTTCTTC; CDR3 protein: CATSRETGPFYEQFF; clone size: many; CDR3 length: 15; J gene: TRBJ2-1; V gene: TRBV15; D gene: NA
CDR3 DNA: TGTGCCAGCAGCTTAGATGCGGGGCTGGGTTCACCCCTCCACTTT; CDR3 protein: CASSLDAGLGSPLHF; clone size: few; CDR3 length: 15; J gene: TRBJ1-6; V gene: TRBV7-2; D gene: NA
CDR3 DNA: TGTGCCAGCCTTCAAGGATTCTCCTACAATGAGCAGTTCTTC; CDR3 protein: CASLQGFSYNEQFF; clone size: few; CDR3 length: 14; J gene: TRBJ2-1; V gene: TRBV2; D gene: NA
CDR3 DNA: TGTGCCAGTGGAGGGCTAGCGGACACCTACAATGAGCAGTTCTTC; CDR3 protein: CASGGLADTYNEQFF; clone size: many; CDR3 length: 15; J gene: TRBJ2-1; V gene: TRBV2; D gene: TRBD2
CDR3 DNA: TGTGCCAGCAGCCAGGGGGCCCTAAACTATGGCTACACCTTC; CDR3 protein: CASSQGALNYGYTF; clone size: few; CDR3 length: 14; J gene: TRBJ1-2; V gene: TRBV7-8; D gene: TRBD1
CDR3 DNA: TGTGCCAGCAGTGGGGACACGGCATGGCAGTACTTC; CDR3 protein: CASSGDTAWQYF; clone size: few; CDR3 length: 12; J gene: TRBJ2-7; V gene: TRBV6-1; D gene: NA